The sequence of this T cell receptor beta chain was determined in a study of shared clonotypes between healthy human individuals. General study findings and limits: Of the naive CD4 clonotypes, about 5% were shared across several donors.

V trimming: 5 bases; J trimming: 1 base; junction bases outside the gene matches: 6. The CDR3 has 16 amino acids. Germline V lookup: CDR1 MDHEN, CDR2 SYDVKM. Only one count was recorded for this clone. The antigen remains unidentified. CD4+ cells yielded CD45RA+ naive and CD45RA-negative memory subsets. The run depth of the assay was deep. Libraries were prepared by immunoSEQ multiplex PCR; TCRdb keeps only in-frame clonotypes and omits some of them. The table records over 1.5 million clones, around 98% of them present only once. The chain is built from TRBV28 and TRBJ2-3; 10 positions agree with TRBD1. This sequence was found in a man under 40 in good health. The sequencing input was naive CD4+ T cells sorted from blood. Subset indicated: CD45RA+ positively selected. CDR3 sequence (DNA): TGTGCCAGCAGTCCCCCGACAGGGGGCGGCACAGATACGCAGTATTTT. Amino acids: CASSPPTGGGTDTQYF.